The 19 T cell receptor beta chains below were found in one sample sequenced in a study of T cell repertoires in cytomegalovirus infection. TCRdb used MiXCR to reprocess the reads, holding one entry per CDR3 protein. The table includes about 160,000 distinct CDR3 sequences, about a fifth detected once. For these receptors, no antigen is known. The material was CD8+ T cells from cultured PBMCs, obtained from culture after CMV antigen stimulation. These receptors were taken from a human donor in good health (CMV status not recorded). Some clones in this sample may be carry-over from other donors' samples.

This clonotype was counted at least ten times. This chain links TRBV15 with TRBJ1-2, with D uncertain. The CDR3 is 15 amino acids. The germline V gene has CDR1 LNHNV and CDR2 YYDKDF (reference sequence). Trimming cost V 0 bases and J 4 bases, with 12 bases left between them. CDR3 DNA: TGTGCCACCAGCAGAGATCGTAACTCGGGCTATGGCTACACCTTC. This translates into CATSRDRNSGYGYTF.

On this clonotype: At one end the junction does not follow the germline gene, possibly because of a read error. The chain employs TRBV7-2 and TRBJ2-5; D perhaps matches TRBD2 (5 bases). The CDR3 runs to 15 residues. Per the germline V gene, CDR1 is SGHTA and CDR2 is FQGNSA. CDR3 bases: TGTGCCAGCAGCCTAGCTCGGGTCTTGGGAGAGACCCAGTACTTC. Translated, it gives CASSLARVLGETQYF.

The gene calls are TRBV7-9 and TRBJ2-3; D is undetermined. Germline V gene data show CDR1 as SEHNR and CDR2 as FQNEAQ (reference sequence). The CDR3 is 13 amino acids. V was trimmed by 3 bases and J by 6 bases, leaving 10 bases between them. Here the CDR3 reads CASSFPLDDTQYF. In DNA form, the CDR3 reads TGTGCCAGCAGCTTCCCTTTGGACGATACGCAGTATTTT.

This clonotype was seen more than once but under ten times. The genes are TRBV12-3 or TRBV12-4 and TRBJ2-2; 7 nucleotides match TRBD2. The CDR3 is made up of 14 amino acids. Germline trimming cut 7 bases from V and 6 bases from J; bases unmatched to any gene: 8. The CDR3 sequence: CASNLGGMAGELFF. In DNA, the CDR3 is TGTGCCAGCAACCTCGGGGGGATGGCCGGGGAGCTGTTTTTT.

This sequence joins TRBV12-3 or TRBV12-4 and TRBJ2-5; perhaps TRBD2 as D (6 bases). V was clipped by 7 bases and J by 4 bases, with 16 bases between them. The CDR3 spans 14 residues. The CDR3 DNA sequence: TGTGCCAGCAACGGGCCGCGGGGAGGAGAGACCCAGTACTTC. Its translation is CASNGPRGGETQYF.

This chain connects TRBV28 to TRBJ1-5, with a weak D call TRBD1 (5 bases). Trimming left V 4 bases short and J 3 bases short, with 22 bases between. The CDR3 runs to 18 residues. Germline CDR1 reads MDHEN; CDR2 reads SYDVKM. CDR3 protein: CASSSVHWGRANNQPQHF. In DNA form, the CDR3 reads TGTGCCAGCAGTTCGGTCCACTGGGGCAGGGCCAACAATCAGCCCCAGCATTTT.

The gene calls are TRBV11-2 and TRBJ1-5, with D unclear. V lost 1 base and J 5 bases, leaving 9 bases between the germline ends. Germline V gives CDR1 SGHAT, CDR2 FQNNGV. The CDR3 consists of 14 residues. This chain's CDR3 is CASSLVLGDQPQHF. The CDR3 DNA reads TGTGCCAGCAGCTTAGTCCTCGGAGATCAGCCCCAGCATTTT. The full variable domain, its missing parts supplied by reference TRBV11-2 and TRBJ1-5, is EAGVAQSPRYKIIEKRQSVAFWCNPISGHATLYWYQQILGQGPKLLIQFQNNGVVDDSQLPKDRFSAERLKGVDSTLKIQPAKLEDSAVYLCASSLVLGDQPQHFGDGTRLSIL.

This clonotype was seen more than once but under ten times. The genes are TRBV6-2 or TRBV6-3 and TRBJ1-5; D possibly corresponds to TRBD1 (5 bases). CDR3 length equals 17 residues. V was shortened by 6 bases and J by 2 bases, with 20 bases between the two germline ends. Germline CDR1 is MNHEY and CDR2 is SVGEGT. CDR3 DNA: TGTGCCAGCAGGCCTGGGACTATCGAGTGGGGCAATCAGCCCCAGCATTTT. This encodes CASRPGTIEWGNQPQHF.

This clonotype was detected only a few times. In nucleotides, the CDR3 is TGTGCCAGCAGCGTAGGGGGGTGGATCGCAGCCACCGGGGAGCTGTTTTTT. Translated, it gives CASSVGGWIAATGELFF. The chain is built from TRBV7-9 and TRBJ2-2; D possibly uses TRBD1 or TRBD2 (6 bases each). The CDR3 loop spans 17 amino acids. In germline, CDR1 is SEHNR, CDR2 FQNEAQ (reference sequence). The V end lost 5 bases, the J end lost 4 bases, and 20 bases lay between the germline ends. Supplemented by reference TRBV7-9 and TRBJ2-2, the full variable domain reads DTGVSQNPRHKITKRGQNVTFRCDPISEHNRLYWYRQTLGQGPEFLTYFQNEAQLEKSRLLSDRFSAERPKGSFSTLEIQRTEQGDSAMYLCASSVGGWIAATGELFFGEGSRLTVL.

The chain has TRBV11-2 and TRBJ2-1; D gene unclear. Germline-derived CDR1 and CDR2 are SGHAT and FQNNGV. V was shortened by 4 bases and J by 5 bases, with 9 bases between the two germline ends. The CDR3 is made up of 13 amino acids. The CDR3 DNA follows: TGTGCCAGCAGCTACCAGCAGGACAATGAGCAGTTCTTC. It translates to CASSYQQDNEQFF. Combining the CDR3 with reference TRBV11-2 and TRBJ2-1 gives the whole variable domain EAGVAQSPRYKIIEKRQSVAFWCNPISGHATLYWYQQILGQGPKLLIQFQNNGVVDDSQLPKDRFSAERLKGVDSTLKIQPAKLEDSAVYLCASSYQQDNEQFFGPGTRLTVL.

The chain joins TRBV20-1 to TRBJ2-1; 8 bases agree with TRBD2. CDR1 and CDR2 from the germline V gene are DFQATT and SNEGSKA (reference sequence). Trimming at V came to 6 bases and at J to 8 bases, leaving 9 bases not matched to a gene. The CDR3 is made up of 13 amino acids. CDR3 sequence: CSAGGALRYEQFF. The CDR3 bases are TGCAGTGCCGGGGGGGCCTTGCGCTATGAGCAGTTCTTC.

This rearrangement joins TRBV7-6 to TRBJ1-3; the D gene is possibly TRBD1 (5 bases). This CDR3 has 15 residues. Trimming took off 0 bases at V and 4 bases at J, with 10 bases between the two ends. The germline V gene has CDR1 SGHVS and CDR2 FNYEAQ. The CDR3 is CASSLAGEAGNTIYF. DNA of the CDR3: TGTGCCAGCAGCTTAGCAGGGGAGGCCGGAAACACCATATATTTT.

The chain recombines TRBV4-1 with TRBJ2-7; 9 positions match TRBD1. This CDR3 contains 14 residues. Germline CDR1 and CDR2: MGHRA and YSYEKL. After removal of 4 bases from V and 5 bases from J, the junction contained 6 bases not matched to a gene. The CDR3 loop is CASSPWTGDNEQYF. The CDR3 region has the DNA TGCGCCAGCAGCCCCTGGACAGGGGACAACGAGCAGTACTTC.

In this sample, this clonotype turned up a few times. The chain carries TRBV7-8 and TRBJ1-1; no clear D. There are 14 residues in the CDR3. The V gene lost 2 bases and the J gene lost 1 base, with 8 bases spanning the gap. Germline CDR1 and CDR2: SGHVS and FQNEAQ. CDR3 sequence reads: CASSLQGRNTEAFF. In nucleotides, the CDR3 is TGTGCCAGCAGCTTACAAGGCCGGAACACTGAAGCTTTCTTT.

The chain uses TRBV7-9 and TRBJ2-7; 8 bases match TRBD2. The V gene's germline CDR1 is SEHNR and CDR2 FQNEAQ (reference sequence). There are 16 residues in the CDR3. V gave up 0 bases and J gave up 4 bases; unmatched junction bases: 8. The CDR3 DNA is TGTGCCAGCAGCTTAGCGGAATTAGCGGGATCTTACGAGCAGTACTTC. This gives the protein CASSLAELAGSYEQYF.

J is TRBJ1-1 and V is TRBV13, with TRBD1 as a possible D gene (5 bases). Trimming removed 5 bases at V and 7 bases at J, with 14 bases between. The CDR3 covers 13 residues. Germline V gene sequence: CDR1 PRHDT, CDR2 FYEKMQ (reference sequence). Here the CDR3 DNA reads TGTGCCAGCAGCCCCGGGGGAAGGGATGAAGCTTTCTTT. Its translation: CASSPGGRDEAFF. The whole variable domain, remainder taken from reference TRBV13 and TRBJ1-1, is AAGVIQSPRHLIKEKRETATLKCYPIPRHDTVYWYQQGPGQDPQFLISFYEKMQSDKGSIPDRFSAQQFSDYHSELNMSSLELGDSALYFCASSPGGRDEAFFGQGTRLTVV.

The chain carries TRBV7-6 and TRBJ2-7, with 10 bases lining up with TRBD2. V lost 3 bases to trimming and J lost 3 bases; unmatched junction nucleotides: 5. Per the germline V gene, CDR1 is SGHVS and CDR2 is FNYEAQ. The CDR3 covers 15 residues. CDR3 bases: TGTGCCAGCAGCTTGTGGACTAGCGGTAGCTACGAGCAGTACTTC. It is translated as CASSLWTSGSYEQYF.

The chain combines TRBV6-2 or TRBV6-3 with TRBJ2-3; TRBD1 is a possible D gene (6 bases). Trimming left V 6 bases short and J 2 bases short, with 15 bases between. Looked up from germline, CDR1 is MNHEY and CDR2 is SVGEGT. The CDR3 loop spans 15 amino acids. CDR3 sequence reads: CASSPGTPNTDTQYF. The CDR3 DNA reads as TGTGCCAGCAGCCCCGGGACACCCAACACAGATACGCAGTATTTT.

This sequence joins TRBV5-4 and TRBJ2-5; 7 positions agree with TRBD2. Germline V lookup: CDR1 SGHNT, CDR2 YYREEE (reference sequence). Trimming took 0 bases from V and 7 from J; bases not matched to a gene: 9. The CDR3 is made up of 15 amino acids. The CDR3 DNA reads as TGTGCCAGCAGCTTGGGTAGCGGGCCGGCGGGGACCCAGTACTTC. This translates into CASSLGSGPAGTQYF.